These 7 T cell receptor beta chains were sequenced from one sample in a study of shared clonotypes between healthy human individuals. The table came from immunoSEQ multiplex PCR; TCRdb's copy has only in-frame clones and leaves some out. The sample yields around 600,000 clones, around 97% seen once. Sequenced input: naive CD4+ T cells sorted from blood. Described subset: CD45RA+ positively selected. The receptor source for this set is a woman aged 25 to 39 in good health.

CDR3 residues: CASSRGGETQYF. The CDR3 DNA follows: TGTGCCAGTAGTCGAGGGGGAGAGACCCAGTACTTC. This chain links TRBV19 with TRBJ2-5, with D perhaps TRBD1 (6 bases). Germline loops: CDR1 LNHDA, CDR2 SQIVND (reference sequence). The CDR3 spans 12 residues. Trimming shortened V by 5 bases and J by 4 bases, and 8 bases separated the two germline ends.

This chain connects TRBV29-1 to TRBJ2-7, with 8 bases aligning to TRBD1. The CDR3 totals 13 residues. Germline V gives CDR1 SQVTM, CDR2 ANQGSEA. J lost 3 bases, V lost 3 bases, and 4 bases had no gene match. CDR3 region: CSVEAGGGYEQYF. The CDR3 DNA follows: TGCAGCGTTGAGGCAGGGGGCGGCTACGAGCAGTACTTC.

This clone was observed once. The chain recombines TRBV10-3 with TRBJ2-5, with TRBD1 identical over 8 bases. V shed 2 bases, J shed 5 bases, and the junction held 10 bases outside the gene matches. The CDR3 totals 16 residues. Germline CDR1 ENHRY, CDR2 SYGVKD. DNA for the CDR3: TGTGCCATCAGTGAGCAGCCGGGACAGGTAGGGGAGACCCAGTACTTC. Translating gives CAISEQPGQVGETQYF.

This chain uses TRBV11-3 with TRBJ1-3; TRBD1 might be the D (5 bases). The CDR3 has 14 amino acids. Trimming stripped 5 bases from V and 4 bases from J, with 12 bases between. Germline CDR1 is SGHNT and CDR2 is YENEEA. This CDR3 is CASSPGTAGNTIYF. CDR3 DNA: TGTGCCAGCAGCCCTGGGACTGCCGGAAACACCATATATTTT.

The chain carries TRBV28 and TRBJ1-5; D uncertain. From germline, CDR1 is MDHEN and CDR2 SYDVKM. The ends were cut back, 2 bases at V and 3 bases at J, with 8 bases in the middle. The CDR3 loop spans 14 amino acids. The CDR3 DNA is TGTGCCAGCAGTTTACTGGCCCACAATCAGCCCCAGCATTTT. Amino acid sequence: CASSLLAHNQPQHF.

The chain uses TRBV5-1 and TRBJ2-7; TRBD2 aligns across 11 bases. CDR1 and CDR2 (germline): SGHRS, YFSETQ. The CDR3 extends over 18 amino acids. V trimming: 1 base; J trimming: 2 bases; junction bases outside the gene matches: 11. This CDR3 is CASSLYVRGLADPYEQYF. The CDR3 coding sequence is TGCGCCAGCAGCTTGTATGTTAGGGGACTAGCGGATCCCTACGAGCAGTACTTC.

The J gene is TRBJ2-7, the V gene TRBV11-2; no definite D call. CDR1 and CDR2 from the germline V gene are SGHAT and FQNNGV. The CDR3 has 15 amino acids. With 4 bases removed from V and 6 bases from J, the gap between germline ends came to 19 bases. CDR3 sequence reads: CASSSRPTLELEQYF. Written as DNA, the CDR3 is TGTGCCAGCAGCTCCCGACCCACTTTGGAGCTCGAGCAGTACTTC. Filled out from reference TRBV11-2 and TRBJ2-7, the complete variable domain reads EAGVAQSPRYKIIEKRQSVAFWCNPISGHATLYWYQQILGQGPKLLIQFQNNGVVDDSQLPKDRFSAERLKGVDSTLKIQPAKLEDSAVYLCASSSRPTLELEQYFGPGTRLTVT.